This T cell receptor beta chain was retrieved from a study of CD8 T cells in Susac syndrome. cDNA came from about 0.5 to 1 ug RNA primed by random hexamers. TCRdb reanalysed the immunoSEQ multiplex PCR reads using MiXCR and keeps one entry per CDR3 protein. This table holds 150,000 to 200,000 distinct CDR3 sequences, around 93% found once. The CDR3 runs to 14 residues. V was pared by 2 bases and J by 2 bases, with 5 bases of the junction left unmatched. Germline CDR1 GTSNPN, CDR2 SVGIG (reference sequence). Negative isolation was applied to CD8+ and CD4+ T cells, and FACS enrichment was applied to TEMRA cells.

This sequence originates from a human donor with multiple sclerosis. Sequencing used CD4+ T cells from PBMCs. The chain recombines TRBV30 with TRBJ2-7, with 8 bases that match TRBD2. For the CDR3, the DNA is TGTGCCTGGAGTATCGGGGGGGCCACCTACGAGCAGTACTTC. This codes for CAWSIGGATYEQYF.